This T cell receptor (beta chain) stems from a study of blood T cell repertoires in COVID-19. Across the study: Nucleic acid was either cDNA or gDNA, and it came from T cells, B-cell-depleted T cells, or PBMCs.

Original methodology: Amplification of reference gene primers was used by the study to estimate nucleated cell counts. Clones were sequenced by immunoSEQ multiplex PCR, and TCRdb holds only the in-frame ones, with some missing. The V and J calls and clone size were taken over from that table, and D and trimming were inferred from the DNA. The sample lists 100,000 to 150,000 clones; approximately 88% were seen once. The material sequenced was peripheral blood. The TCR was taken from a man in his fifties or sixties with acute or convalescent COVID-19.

CDR3 nucleotides: TGTGCCAGCAGTGAAGCGCTTGGGGGGGGCGCGGCTGGCTACACCTTC. Encoded protein: CASSEALGGGAAGYTF. V and J are TRBV2 and TRBJ1-2, with a possible D match to TRBD1 (6 bases). Trimming took off 0 bases at V and 7 bases at J, with 18 bases between the two ends. The CDR3 covers 16 residues. Germline-derived CDR1 and CDR2 are SNHLY and FYNNEI.